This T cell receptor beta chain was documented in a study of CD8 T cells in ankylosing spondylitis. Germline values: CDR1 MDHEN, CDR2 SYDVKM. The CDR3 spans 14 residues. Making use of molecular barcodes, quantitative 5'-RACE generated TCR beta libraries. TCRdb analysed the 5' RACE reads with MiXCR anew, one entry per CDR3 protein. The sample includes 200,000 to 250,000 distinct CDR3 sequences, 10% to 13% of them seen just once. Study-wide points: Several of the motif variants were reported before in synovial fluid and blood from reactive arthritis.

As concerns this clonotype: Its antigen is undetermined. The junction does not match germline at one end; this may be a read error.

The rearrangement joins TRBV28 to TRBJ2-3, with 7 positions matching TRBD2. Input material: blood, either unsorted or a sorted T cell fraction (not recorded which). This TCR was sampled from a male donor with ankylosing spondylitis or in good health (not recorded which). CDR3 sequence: CASSPTAQVWAGVF. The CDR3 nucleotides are TGTGCCAGCAGTCCAACCGCCCAGGTGTGGGCGGGAGTATTT.